The entry below describes one TCR beta chain. Its antigen remains undetermined. No qualities accompany the bases; no much larger clone lies one base away. Reading the germline V gene (reference sequence) gives CDR1 LNHDA and CDR2 SQIVND. At the junction V is shortened by 7 bases and J by 4 bases, with 10 bases in between. Taken from cysteine to phenylalanine, the CDR3 has 12 residues. The DNA shown is the 36-base CDR3, in frame from base 1. TCRbeta CDR3 regions were amplified from genomic DNA using the immunoSEQ Assay, a bias-controlled multiplex PCR. Processing in the source paper ran as follows. The number of nucleated cells in each sample was estimated by amplification of reference gene primers within the assay. Sequence reads were collapsed and filtered to measure the absolute abundance of every unique TCRbeta CDR3 rearrangement. For each sample, productive Simpson clonality was calculated by taking the square root of Simpson's diversity index across productive rearrangements. TCRdb holds this immuneACCESS table with in-frame rearrangements only. Some clones are missing; in checked studies, unresolved V genes explain under half, and the rest has no known cause. V and J calls plus clone size are reproduced from that table; the DNA served to infer D and trimming. The sample records 300,000 to 450,000 clones, around 90% of which are singletons. Approximately 3% of the sample is held by the ten biggest clonotypes.

The data belong to a study of blood T cell repertoires in COVID-19 (dated by TCRdb to the early 2020s). In terms of the full investigation: The collaborator samples originated in the United States, Italy and Spain and spanned the acute and convalescent phases of COVID-19. Nearly every sample came with metadata listing a de-identified subject ID, COVID-19 status, age in years and sex. Samples were obtained from the ongoing ImmuneRACE study (first 160 participants) and from roughly 1,300 subjects provided by 6 global collaborators. The dataset comprised deeply sampled blood TCRbeta repertoires from subjects exposed to, actively infected with, or recovered from COVID-19. HLA class I and class II types, where available, came from metadata supplied by the sample provider rather than from assay-based typing. The material from the prospective study consisted of cDNA or gDNA derived from T cells, B-cell-depleted T cells, or PBMCs. The repertoires were released in a freely available public database meant as a resource for research on the immune response to SARS-CoV-2. Paper-wide results and their limitations: The quantity of clinical and demographic metadata differed by source and by participant and was supplied without curation.

One collaborating source in Seattle enrolled patients during active infection and followed them longitudinally through the course of disease. Each collaborating institution followed its own protocols to collect whole blood in K2EDTA tubes. For TCRbeta analysis, collaborator samples were shipped as frozen whole blood, as isolated PBMCs, or as DNA extracted from either sample type. This receptor chain uses TRBV19 and TRBJ1-2; TRBD1 could be the D gene, as 6 bases match. The clonotype originates from a woman aged 25 to 39 with COVID-19, enrolled during active disease. The sequencing input was peripheral blood. The nucleotide sequence is given as TGTGCCAGTAATCAGGGGATCTATGGCTACACCTTC. The translation is CASNQGIYGYTF.